The following is a T cell receptor beta chain sequence with its context. This clonotype was detected only a few times. Its recognized antigen is unknown. Within one base of it there is no much larger clone, and no base qualities were kept. Library generation was performed with PCR. Sequencing took place on an Illumina HiSeq 2500. TCR library preparation used molecular barcoding, with unique molecular identifiers applied to normalize quantification of the TCRbeta repertoire. TCRdb trimmed the raw reads at Q25, called clones with MiXCR and kept productive beta chains. Records with the same CDR3 protein are collapsed into one entry carrying the most frequent genes and DNA. In this sample the table shows more than 400,000 distinct CDR3 sequences, about an eighth of which occur a single time. Of the sample, 12% to 15% is held by the ten largest clones. The treatment or condition label, read with the paper, signifies: allogeneic hematopoietic cell transplantation with graft depleted of TCRalphabeta T cells and CD19 B cells. TCRalphabeta/CD19-depleted allogeneic hematopoietic cell grafts were given to the transplant recipients, all of whom were children.

The sample originates from a study of T-cell reconstitution after alpha-beta-depleted transplantation in children (TCRdb year 2016). In the study overall: T-cell immune reconstitution after TCRalphabeta/CD19-depleted allogeneic hematopoietic cell transplantation in children was quantitatively tracked in the study by means of TCR repertoire profiling. What the research found in general, with its limitations: Apparently early alphabetaT-cell count recovery about two months after transplant reportedly relied on only several hundred rapidly expanded clones derived from non-depleted graft cells. In some patients, the high TCRbeta diversity seen at day 60 was put down to recipient T cells and intrathymic progenitors that had survived conditioning. Over the following months the frequencies of hyperexpanded clones went down, and after one year T-cell counts and TCRbeta diversity were mostly credited to newly produced T cells.

The CDR3 measures 15 amino acids from cysteine to phenylalanine. The read is trimmed to its CDR3 DNA, 45 bases read in frame from base 1. Per the germline V gene (reference sequence), LNHDA is the CDR1 and SQIVND is the CDR2. V is trimmed back by 5 bases and J by 4 bases, and the junction contains 8 bases that no gene match accounts for. Recombination joined TRBV19 with TRBJ1-2; 9 central bases correspond to TRBD1. This sequence originates from a female patient aged 2 to 10 who had a stem cell transplant for aplastic anemia, so the T cells may come from the graft donor. The sample here was PBMCs, mostly from graft donor cells, taken 180 days after TCRalphabeta/CD19-depleted stem cell transplant. The CDR3 in this case is CASSSPGTGTYGYTF. The DNA sequence is given as TGTGCCAGTAGTTCCCCTGGGACAGGGACCTATGGCTACACCTTC.